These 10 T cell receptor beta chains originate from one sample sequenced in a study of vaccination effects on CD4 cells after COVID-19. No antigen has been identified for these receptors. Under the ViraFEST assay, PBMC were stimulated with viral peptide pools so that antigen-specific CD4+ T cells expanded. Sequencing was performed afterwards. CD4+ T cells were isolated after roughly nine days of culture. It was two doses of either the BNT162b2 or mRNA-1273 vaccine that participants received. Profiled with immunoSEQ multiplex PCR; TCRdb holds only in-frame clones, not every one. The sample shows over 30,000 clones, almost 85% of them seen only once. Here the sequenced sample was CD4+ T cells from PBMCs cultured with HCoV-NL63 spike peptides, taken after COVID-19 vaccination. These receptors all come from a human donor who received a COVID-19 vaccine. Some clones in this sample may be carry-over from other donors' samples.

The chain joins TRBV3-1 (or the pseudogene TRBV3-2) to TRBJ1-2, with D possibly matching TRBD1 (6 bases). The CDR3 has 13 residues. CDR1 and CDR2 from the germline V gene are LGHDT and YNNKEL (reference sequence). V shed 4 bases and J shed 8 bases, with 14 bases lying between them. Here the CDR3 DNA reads TGTGCCAGCAGCCCTCGACAGGACCTGGGCTACACCTTC. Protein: CASSPRQDLGYTF.

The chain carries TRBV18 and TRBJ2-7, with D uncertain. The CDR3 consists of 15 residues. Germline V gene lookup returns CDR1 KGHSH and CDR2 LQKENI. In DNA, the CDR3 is TGTGCCAGCTCACCAGGTAGGCAGGCTCTCTACGTGCAGTACGTC. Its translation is CASSPGRQALYVQYV.

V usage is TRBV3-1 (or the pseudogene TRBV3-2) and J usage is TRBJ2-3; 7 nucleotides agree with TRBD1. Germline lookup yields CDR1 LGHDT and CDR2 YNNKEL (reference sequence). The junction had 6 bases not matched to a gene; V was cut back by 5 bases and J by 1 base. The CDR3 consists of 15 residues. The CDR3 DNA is TGTGCCAGCAGCGGACAGGTCCTGGGCACAGATACGCAGTATTTT. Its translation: CASSGQVLGTDTQYF.

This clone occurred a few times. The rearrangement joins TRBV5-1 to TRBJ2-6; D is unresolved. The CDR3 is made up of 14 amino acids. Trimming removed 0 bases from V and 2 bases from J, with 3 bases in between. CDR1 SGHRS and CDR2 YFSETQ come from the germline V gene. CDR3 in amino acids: CASSLAAGANVLTF. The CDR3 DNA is TGCGCCAGCAGCTTGGCCGCTGGGGCCAACGTCCTGACTTTC.

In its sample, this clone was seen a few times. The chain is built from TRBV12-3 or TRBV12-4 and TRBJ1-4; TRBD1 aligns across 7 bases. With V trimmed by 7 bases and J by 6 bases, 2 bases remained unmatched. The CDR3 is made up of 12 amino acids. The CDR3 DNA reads TGTGCCAGCAAGACAGGGTATGAAAAACTGTTTTTT. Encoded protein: CASKTGYEKLFF.

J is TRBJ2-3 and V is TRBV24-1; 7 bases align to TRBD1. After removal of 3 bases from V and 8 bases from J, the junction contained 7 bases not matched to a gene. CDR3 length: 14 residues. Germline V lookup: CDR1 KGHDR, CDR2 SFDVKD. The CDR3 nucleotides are TGTGCCACCAGTGATCCCAACCGACAGGGTACGCAGTATTTT. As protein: CATSDPNRQGTQYF.

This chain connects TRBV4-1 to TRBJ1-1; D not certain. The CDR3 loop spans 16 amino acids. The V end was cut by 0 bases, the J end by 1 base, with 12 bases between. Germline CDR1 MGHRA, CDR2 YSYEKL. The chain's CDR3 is CASSQDLYGGNTEAFF. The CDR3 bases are TGCGCCAGCAGCCAAGACCTCTACGGAGGGAACACTGAAGCTTTCTTT.

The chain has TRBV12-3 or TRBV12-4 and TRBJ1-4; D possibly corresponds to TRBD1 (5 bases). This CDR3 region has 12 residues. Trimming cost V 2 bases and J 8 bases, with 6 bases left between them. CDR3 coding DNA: TGTGCCAGCAGTTTATGGGGCGAAAAACTGTTTTTT. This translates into CASSLWGEKLFF.

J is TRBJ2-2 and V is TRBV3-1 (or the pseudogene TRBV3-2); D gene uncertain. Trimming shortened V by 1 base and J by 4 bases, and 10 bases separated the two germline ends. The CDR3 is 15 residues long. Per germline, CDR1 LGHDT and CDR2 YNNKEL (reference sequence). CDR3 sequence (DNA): TGTGCCAGCAGCCAAGGGCTCCCCGGCACCGGGGAGCTGTTTTTT. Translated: CASSQGLPGTGELFF.

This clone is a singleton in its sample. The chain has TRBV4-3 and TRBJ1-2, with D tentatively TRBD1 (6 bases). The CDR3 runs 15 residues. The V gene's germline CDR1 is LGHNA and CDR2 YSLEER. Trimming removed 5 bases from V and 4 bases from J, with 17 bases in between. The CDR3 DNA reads TGCGCCAGCAGCTATGGTCAGGGGTCTGGCTATGGCTACACCTTC. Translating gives CASSYGQGSGYGYTF.